Presented here are 23 T cell receptor beta chains from one specimen sequenced in a study of cytomegalovirus exposure and HLA in healthy donors. PCR involved 60 Vbeta and 13 Jbeta primers. TCRdb keeps only in-frame clones here, not all; method: immunoSEQ multiplex PCR. The sample shows over 100,000 clones, approximately 80% of them seen only once. Input material: PBMCs. Source of these receptors: a male donor in good health and CMV-seropositive.

The CDR3 sequence: CASSLEAVQTGELFF. In DNA, the CDR3 is TGTGCCAGCAGCTTAGAGGCGGTTCAGACCGGGGAGCTGTTTTTT. The gene calls are TRBV7-2 and TRBJ2-2; D is ambiguous. The CDR3 covers 15 residues. V lost 1 base to trimming and J lost 5 bases, with 11 bases between them. Germline assignment: CDR1 SGHTA and CDR2 FQGNSA. Full variable domain (outside the CDR3, taken from reference TRBV7-2 and TRBJ2-2): GAGVSQSPSNKVTEKGKDVELRCDPISGHTALYWYRQSLGQGLEFLIYFQGNSAPDKSGLPSDRFSAERTGGSVSTLTIQRTQQEDSAVYLCASSLEAVQTGELFFGEGSRLTVL.

As DNA, the CDR3 is TGCGCCAGCAGCTTGGTGGAGGCGTCAGCAGCCCAGTACTTC. Protein: CASSLVEASAAQYF. The chain carries TRBV5-1 and TRBJ2-5; D might be TRBD2 (5 bases). Germline CDR1 and CDR2: SGHRS and YFSETQ. V lost 0 bases and J 9 bases, leaving 15 bases between the germline ends. This CDR3 comprises 14 residues.

This clone came up a few times. The junction differs from germline at one of its ends, possibly a read error. J is TRBJ1-5 and V is TRBV19; 8 positions match TRBD1. Germline V gene sequence: CDR1 LNHDA, CDR2 SQIVND (reference sequence). The CDR3 sequence is 14 residues long. CDR3 amino acids: CASTITGGGQPQHF. The DNA of the CDR3 is TGTGCCAGTACTATAACAGGGGGTGGTCAGCCCCAGCATTTT.

This chain links TRBV6-5 with TRBJ1-2, with D unclear. V gave up 7 bases and J gave up 3 bases, with 9 bases separating them. Germline V lookup: CDR1 MNHEY, CDR2 SVGAGI. CDR3 length equals 12 residues. The CDR3 coding sequence is TGTGCCAGCAAGCGCGGGGACTATGGCTACACCTTC. Translated: CASKRGDYGYTF.

This chain links TRBV5-1 with TRBJ2-1; 11 bases agree with TRBD2. Trimming took 4 bases from V and 6 from J; bases not matched to a gene: 12. The CDR3 has 17 residues. Germline CDR1 and CDR2: SGHRS and YFSETQ. The CDR3 loop reads CASSPIYGGTSGNEQFF. In DNA form, the CDR3 reads TGCGCCAGCAGCCCGATCTACGGGGGGACTAGCGGCAATGAGCAGTTCTTC.

CDR3 protein: CASSPRQNSYNEQFF. In DNA form, the CDR3 reads TGTGCCAGCTCACCCCGACAGAACTCCTACAATGAGCAGTTCTTC. The chain uses TRBV18 and TRBJ2-1, with a possible D match to TRBD1 (5 bases). The CDR3 extends over 15 amino acids. Germline assignment: CDR1 KGHSH and CDR2 LQKENI. V shed 3 bases and J shed 0 bases, with 9 bases lying between them.

The sample holds one count of this clone. The chain uses TRBV2 and TRBJ2-1; 7 nucleotides align to TRBD1. The germline V gene has CDR1 SNHLY and CDR2 FYNNEI. V was clipped by 5 bases and J by 9 bases; unmatched bases: 13. CDR3 length equals 15 residues. In DNA form, the CDR3 reads TGTGCCAGCAGTTCCCGGGCCACAGGGGCCGGTGAGCAGTTCTTC. Amino acids: CASSSRATGAGEQFF.

The chain carries TRBV28 and TRBJ1-2; D is perhaps TRBD1 (6 bases). This CDR3 is built from 12 residues. V lost 2 bases and J 8 bases, leaving 9 bases between the germline ends. Germline V gives CDR1 MDHEN, CDR2 SYDVKM. CDR3 DNA: TGTGCCAGCAGTTTACAGGGGAAAGGCTACACCTTC. Its protein product is CASSLQGKGYTF.

This clone occurred a few times. J is TRBJ2-4 and V is TRBV5-1, with TRBD2 matching over 8 bases. Germline CDR1 reads SGHRS; CDR2 reads YFSETQ. With 0 bases clipped from V and 0 bases from J, the junction kept 11 bases outside the gene matches. The CDR3 spans 19 residues. The CDR3 here is CASSLEGSLAGLAKNIQYF. The CDR3 nucleotides are TGCGCCAGCAGCTTGGAAGGATCGCTAGCGGGTTTAGCCAAAAACATTCAGTACTTC. Full variable domain (missing parts from reference TRBV5-1 and TRBJ2-4): KAGVTQTPRYLIKTRGQQVTLSCSPISGHRSVSWYQQTPGQGLQFLFEYFSETQRNKGNFPGRFSGRQFSNSRSEMNVSTLELGDSALYLCASSLEGSLAGLAKNIQYFGAGTRLSVL.

V gene TRBV7-8 combines with J gene TRBJ2-1, with 9 bases that match TRBD2. The CDR3 runs to 15 residues. CDR1 and CDR2 from the germline V gene are SGHVS and FQNEAQ. The V segment lost 2 bases and the J segment 3 bases; nucleotides outside the gene matches: 2. Written as DNA, the CDR3 is TGTGCCAGCAGCTTATTTAGCGGGAGCTACAATGAGCAGTTCTTC. Its protein is CASSLFSGSYNEQFF.

This clone was observed a single time. The chain uses TRBV7-6 and TRBJ2-7; TRBD1 matches 7 bases. Germline V CDR1 and CDR2: SGHVS, FNYEAQ. J gave up 6 bases and V 4 bases, and 6 bases lay outside the gene matches. The CDR3 covers 13 residues. CDR3 region: CASSSTDRIEQYF. In nucleotides, the CDR3 is TGTGCCAGCAGCTCCACGGACAGGATCGAGCAGTACTTC.

The rearrangement links TRBV28 to TRBJ2-3, with 9 bases lining up with TRBD2. V was clipped by 6 bases and J by 3 bases; unmatched bases: 4. CDR1 is MDHEN and CDR2 is SYDVKM in the germline V gene. This CDR3 region has 14 residues. The DNA for the CDR3 is TGTGCCAGCAGGGCGGGAGGGATGACAGATACGCAGTATTTT. This sequence encodes CASRAGGMTDTQYF.

V gene TRBV5-1 combines with J gene TRBJ2-3; a possible D gene is TRBD2 (5 bases). Between the trimmed V and J ends, which lost 0 bases and 5 bases, there was a span of 13 bases. Per the germline V gene, CDR1 is SGHRS and CDR2 is YFSETQ. The CDR3 has 15 residues. The CDR3 reads CASSLVPGMGDTQYF. The CDR3, as DNA: TGCGCCAGCAGCTTGGTGCCGGGGATGGGAGATACGCAGTATTTT.

The V and J genes are TRBV7-2 and TRBJ1-2; D not resolved. Germline V gene sequence: CDR1 SGHTA, CDR2 FQGNSA. V lost 5 bases and J 6 bases, leaving 10 bases between the germline ends. This CDR3 has 12 residues. The CDR3 region is CASSPAGHGYTF. DNA for the CDR3: TGTGCCAGCAGCCCCGCGGGTCATGGCTACACCTTC.

This sequence joins TRBV28 and TRBJ2-3, with D possibly TRBD2 on 6 matching bases. CDR3 length equals 13 residues. Germline lookup yields CDR1 MDHEN and CDR2 SYDVKM. The V end lost 2 bases, the J end lost 14 bases, and 17 bases lay between the germline ends. The CDR3 loop is CASSLELALRPYF. CDR3 DNA: TGTGCCAGCAGTTTAGAACTAGCCCTCCGTCCGTATTTT. The full variable domain, completed using reference TRBV28 and TRBJ2-3, is DVKVTQSSRYLVKRTGEKVFLECVQDMDHENMFWYRQDPGLGLRLIYFSYDVKMKEKGDIPEGYSVSREKKERFSLILESASTNQTSMYLCASSLELALRPYFGPGTRLTVL.

This sequence joins TRBV16 and TRBJ1-3; D gene unclear. V lost 4 bases and J 0 bases, leaving 7 bases between the germline ends. From germline, CDR1 is KGHSY and CDR2 FQNENV. The CDR3 covers 14 residues. The CDR3 DNA sequence: TGTGCCAGCAGCCGCGGGTTCTCTGGAAACACCATATATTTT. It specifies CASSRGFSGNTIYF.

Points on this clone: The junction does not match germline at one end; this may be a read error. The V call is TRBV9, the J call TRBJ2-1; D possibly corresponds to TRBD2 (5 bases). The CDR3 length is 17 residues. Germline lookup yields CDR1 SGDLS and CDR2 YYNGEE. CDR3 residues: CASSVESGSSSYSEQFF. Here the CDR3 DNA reads TGTGCCAGCAGCGTAGAGAGCGGTAGCAGCTCCTACAGTGAGCAGTTCTTC.

This clone appeared a few times. CDR3 nucleotides: TGTGCCAGCAGTAAAGTGGAGGAGAGAAAAAACATTCAGTACTTC. Its protein is CASSKVEERKNIQYF. V gene TRBV21-1 combines with J gene TRBJ2-4; the table's D gene call, TRBD2, was not cross checked with the DNA. TRBV21-1 is a documented pseudogene. The CDR3 sequence is 15 residues long.

The CDR3 sequence: CASSSTGMGETQYF. In nucleotides, the CDR3 is TGTGCCAGCAGTTCCACGGGGATGGGAGAGACCCAGTACTTC. The chain recombines TRBV28 with TRBJ2-5, with D tentatively TRBD2 (5 bases). CDR3 length: 14 amino acids. V lost 4 bases, J lost 4 bases, and 13 bases lay in between. Germline V lookup: CDR1 MDHEN, CDR2 SYDVKM. Combining the CDR3 with reference TRBV28 and TRBJ2-5 gives the whole variable domain DVKVTQSSRYLVKRTGEKVFLECVQDMDHENMFWYRQDPGLGLRLIYFSYDVKMKEKGDIPEGYSVSREKKERFSLILESASTNQTSMYLCASSSTGMGETQYFGPGTRLLVL.

This chain joins TRBV10-3 and TRBJ1-5, with 8 bases fitting TRBD1. Trimming removed 4 bases from V and 7 bases from J; junction bases left unmatched: 6. CDR3 size: 14 residues. Germline loops: CDR1 ENHRY, CDR2 SYGVKD. CDR3 protein: CAISGPDRDQPQHF. In DNA form, the CDR3 reads TGTGCCATCAGTGGCCCGGACAGGGACCAGCCCCAGCATTTT.

The rearrangement links TRBV21-1 to TRBJ2-3; the D segment call TRBD2 is taken from the table without a DNA check. TRBV21-1 is an annotated pseudogene. This CDR3 has 15 residues. The CDR3 nucleotides are TGTGCCAGCCGTCAAGGAGGGGCGCATGTAGATACGCAGTATTTT. Protein: CASRQGGAHVDTQYF.

This sequence joins TRBV7-2 and TRBJ2-7; D is unresolved. With 3 bases removed from V and 3 bases from J, the gap between germline ends came to 9 bases. The CDR3 runs to 13 residues. Germline V lookup: CDR1 SGHTA, CDR2 FQGNSA. In nucleotides, the CDR3 is TGTGCCAGCAGCTTTTCTATTGGCTACGAGCAGTACTTC. This encodes CASSFSIGYEQYF.

This chain connects TRBV28 to TRBJ2-1; possibly TRBD2 for D (6 bases). Germline CDR1 is MDHEN and CDR2 is SYDVKM. Trimming stripped 6 bases from V and 8 bases from J, with 17 bases between. CDR3 length: 14 amino acids. CDR3 sequence (DNA): TGTGCCAGCAGACCTGGGGGGAGGTGGGATGAGCAGTTCTTC. Translated, it gives CASRPGGRWDEQFF. The full variable domain, its missing parts supplied by reference TRBV28 and TRBJ2-1, is DVKVTQSSRYLVKRTGEKVFLECVQDMDHENMFWYRQDPGLGLRLIYFSYDVKMKEKGDIPEGYSVSREKKERFSLILESASTNQTSMYLCASRPGGRWDEQFFGPGTRLTVL.